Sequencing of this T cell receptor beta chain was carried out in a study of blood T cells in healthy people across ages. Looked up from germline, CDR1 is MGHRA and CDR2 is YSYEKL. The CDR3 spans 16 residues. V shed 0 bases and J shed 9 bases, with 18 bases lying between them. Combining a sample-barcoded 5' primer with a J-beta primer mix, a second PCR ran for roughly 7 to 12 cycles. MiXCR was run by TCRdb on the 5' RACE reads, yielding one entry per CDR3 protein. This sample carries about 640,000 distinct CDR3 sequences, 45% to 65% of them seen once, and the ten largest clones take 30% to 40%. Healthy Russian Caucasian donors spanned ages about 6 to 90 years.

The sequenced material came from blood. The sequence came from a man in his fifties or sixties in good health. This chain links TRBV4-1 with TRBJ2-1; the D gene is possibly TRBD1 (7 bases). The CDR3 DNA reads TGCGCCAGCAGCCAAGATCAGGGGGGACGTGGGGGTGAGCAGTTCTTC. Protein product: CASSQDQGGRGGEQFF.